This T cell receptor beta chain was observed in a study of CD8+ T cells in alopecia areata. Study background: Tofacitinib administration to treated patients was oral, at 5 to 10 mg twice daily.

Treatment defined: oral pan-JAK inhibitor, 5-10 mg twice daily. Points from the study as a whole: Lesional tissue from the scalp (especially in alopecia totalis/universalis) showed higher clonality than normal scalp.

In each case, RNA was isolated and then reverse transcribed into cDNA as the sequencing template. The data were produced by immunoSEQ multiplex PCR, yet TCRdb's version contains in-frame clones alone and is incomplete. In the table there are around 100,000 clones, around 50% of which are singletons. This clone was seen only a few times. What it binds is unknown. Germline CDR1 is SQVTM and CDR2 is ANQGSEA. The CDR3 totals 13 residues. The V end was cut by 7 bases, the J end by 8 bases, with 17 bases between. Source: CD8+ T cells sorted from blood, taken at week 24, from a patient treated with tofacitinib. This sequence was found in a human donor with alopecia areata. The chain carries TRBV29-1 and TRBJ1-4; tentative D call: TRBD1 (6 bases). The CDR3 reads CSAQEGVSEKLFF. For the CDR3, the DNA is TGCAGCGCCCAGGAGGGGGTTTCCGAAAAACTGTTTTTT.